This T cell receptor beta chain is drawn from a study of cytomegalovirus exposure and HLA in healthy donors. Study-wide context: Early released data comprised some 91 million unique TCRs from HLA-typed donors. The study, taken as a whole, reports: Later analysis identified about 17,000 TCR beta sequences associated with HLA alleles, using a false discovery rate threshold of 0.05.

Primers included in the PCR were 60 Vbeta and 13 Jbeta primers. The data were produced by immunoSEQ multiplex PCR, yet TCRdb's version contains in-frame clones alone and is incomplete. The profile covers approximately 85,000 clones, with 80% appearing a single time and 20% to 25% taken by the ten largest. The ends lost 6 bases at V and 4 bases at J; junction bases unmatched: 9. The CDR3 consists of 16 residues. Germline V gene lookup returns CDR1 SGHAT and CDR2 FQNNGV. This clone was seen a single time. What it recognizes is unknown. This clonotype originated in a woman between 45 and 60 years old in good health and CMV-seropositive. Sequenced: PBMCs. The J gene is TRBJ2-2, the V gene TRBV11-2, with 9 nucleotides matching TRBD2. For the CDR3, the DNA is TGTGCCAGCAGGCGAGGGCTAGCGGGGTTCACCGGGGAGCTGTTTTTT. Its protein is CASRRGLAGFTGELFF.